The following is a T cell receptor beta chain sequence with its context. The data derive from a study of T-cell reconstitution after alpha-beta-depleted transplantation in children. During its preparation, the TCRbeta library received unique molecular identifiers. From the PCR reads, TCRdb called clonotypes with MiXCR, one entry per CDR3 protein. The table has approximately 500,000 distinct CDR3 sequences, about 10% seen once. The CDR3 runs 15 residues. Trimming removed 6 bases from V and 7 bases from J; junction bases left unmatched: 10. Germline V lookup: CDR1 LNHDA, CDR2 SQIVND (reference sequence).

This TCR was recovered from a child aged 2-9 years with inherited bone marrow failure, due to receive a stem cell transplant. This rearrangement joins TRBV19 to TRBJ2-2, with 8 bases matching TRBD2. Sample: PBMCs, taken before TCRalphabeta/CD19-depleted stem cell transplant. The CDR3 is CASSTSGRIGGELFF. DNA for the CDR3: TGTGCCAGTAGCACAAGCGGGAGAATTGGCGGGGAGCTGTTTTTT.